Sequencing of this T cell receptor beta chain was carried out in a study of blood T cells in healthy people across ages. General study points: Any changes in expanded clonotypes were possibly confounded, as donor CMV status remained unknown. Estimated diversity, derived from one million T cells, was regarded as an underestimate. Strong correlation was found linking TCR beta diversity to naive T cell percentage.

A J-beta primer mix and a sample-barcoded 5' primer were used in a second PCR of about 7 to 12 cycles. With 12 random nucleotides, a template-switch adaptor tagged each individual cDNA molecule. TCRdb passed the 5' RACE reads through MiXCR, listing each CDR3 protein once. Of hundreds of thousands of distinct CDR3 sequences in the sample, roughly 46% are singletons; the top ten hold 15% to 20%. In regard to this clonotype: The antigen remains undetermined. One base away lies a much larger clone, so this may be a sequencing read error.

The material sequenced was blood. The clonotype was recovered from a man older than 75 in good health.

The CDR3 DNA sequence: TGTGCCAGCAGTGCCAGTGGGGACACGAACACTGAAGCTTTCTTT. Its translation: CASSASGDTNTEAFF. The chain employs TRBV2 and TRBJ1-1; tentative D call: TRBD1 (6 bases). V lost 4 bases and J lost 1, with 13 bases in between. Germline assignment: CDR1 SNHLY and CDR2 FYNNEI. The CDR3 totals 15 residues.